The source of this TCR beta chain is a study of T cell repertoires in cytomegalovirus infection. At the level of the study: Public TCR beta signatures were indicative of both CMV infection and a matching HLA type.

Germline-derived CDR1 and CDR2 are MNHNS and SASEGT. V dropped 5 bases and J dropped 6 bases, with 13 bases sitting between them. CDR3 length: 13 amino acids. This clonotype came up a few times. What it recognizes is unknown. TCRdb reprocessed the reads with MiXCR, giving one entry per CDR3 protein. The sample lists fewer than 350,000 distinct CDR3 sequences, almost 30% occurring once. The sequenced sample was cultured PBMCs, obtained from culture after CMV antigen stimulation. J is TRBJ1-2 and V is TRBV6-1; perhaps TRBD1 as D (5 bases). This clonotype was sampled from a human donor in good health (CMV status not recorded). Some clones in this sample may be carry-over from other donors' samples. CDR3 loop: CASSPAQANGYTF. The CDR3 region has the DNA TGTGCCAGCAGTCCCGCACAGGCCAATGGCTACACCTTC.